Sequencing of this T cell receptor beta chain was carried out in a study of regulatory T cells in long-lasting Graves disease. Study findings and constraints: Persistent Graves' patients showed reduced TCR diversity versus newly diagnosed patients.

Time point reported: persistent/refractory GD, antithyroid drugs over 5 years with positive TRAb. Extracted PBMC RNA gave rise to the TCR library. This clonotype was seen at least ten times. Its antigen is not identified. V was shortened by 7 bases and J by 6 bases, with 13 bases between the two germline ends. CDR3 size: 13 residues. Germline CDR1 SNHLY, CDR2 FYNNEI. Building of the TCR beta libraries involved iRepertoire HTBI primers and Arm-PCR of CDR3 regions. TCRdb fed the multiplex PCR reads into MiXCR, producing one record per CDR3 protein. The data show approximately 400,000 distinct CDR3 sequences, with 23% seen just once and roughly 28% held by the top ten.

This rearrangement joins TRBV2 to TRBJ1-5, with D hard to call. The TCR was taken from a female donor with Graves disease. The sequences come from peripheral blood mononuclear cells (PBMCs), collected when the disease was refractory, from a patient treated with antithyroid drugs. This chain's CDR3 is CASKARVSQPQHF. The DNA for the CDR3 is TGTGCCAGCAAGGCTAGGGTTAGTCAGCCCCAGCATTTT.